This T cell receptor beta chain was captured in a study of CD8 T cells in Susac syndrome. The authors sequenced TCR beta from blood CD8+ and CD4+ T cells. Note on this clonotype: Its antigen is unknown.

The RNA, roughly 0.45 to 1 ug, was put through reverse transcription using random hexamers. With immunoSEQ multiplex PCR, TCR beta CDR3 was amplified across 54 Vbeta and 13 Jbeta. From the immunoSEQ multiplex PCR reads, TCRdb called clonotypes with MiXCR, one entry per CDR3 protein. The sample lists roughly 190,000 distinct CDR3 sequences; over 90% were seen once. General observations from the study: Susac CD8+ cells expanded clonally the most in TEMRA cells and in active patients.

This receptor was identified in a human donor with Susac syndrome. The sequencing sample was made of CD8+ T cells from PBMCs.

The CDR3 here is CASSDRDEPARELFF. The CDR3 bases are TGTGCCAGTAGTGACCGGGACGAACCTGCCCGGGAGCTGTTTTTT. V gene TRBV19 combines with J gene TRBJ2-2; the D call may be TRBD1 or TRBD2 (5 bases each). The CDR3 runs 15 residues. Germline V gene data show CDR1 as LNHDA and CDR2 as SQIVND (reference sequence). V was cut by 5 bases and J by 9 bases, with 19 bases left in between.